The 16 T cell receptor beta chains listed next were all sequenced from one sample in a study. Cells sorted as Tregs were CD4+, CD25+ and CD127-/low. TCRdb reprocessed the 5' RACE reads via MiXCR and lists one record per CDR3 protein. Of about 43,000 distinct CDR3 sequences in the sample, about a fifth were seen once. The specimen sequenced was Tregs sorted from a lymph node. These receptors were collected from a female donor with breast cancer.

V gene TRBV28 combines with J gene TRBJ2-1, with D perhaps being TRBD1 or TRBD2 (5 bases each). V was trimmed by 6 bases and J by 3 bases, leaving 15 bases between them. The CDR3 length is 15 residues. CDR1 MDHEN and CDR2 SYDVKM come from the germline V gene. This chain's CDR3 is CASRGYGAGYNEQFF. The DNA for the CDR3 is TGTGCCAGCAGGGGTTACGGGGCGGGCTACAATGAGCAGTTCTTC.

Ten or more counts support this clonotype. The gene calls are TRBV5-1 and TRBJ2-1; D might be TRBD2 (6 bases). The V gene lost 2 bases and the J gene lost 7 bases, with 16 bases spanning the gap. Germline values: CDR1 SGHRS, CDR2 YFSETQ. The CDR3 runs 15 residues. In nucleotides, the CDR3 is TGCGCCAGCAGCTTCCGACTAGACTCGCGGAATGAGCAGTTCTTC. Amino acids: CASSFRLDSRNEQFF.

The V call is TRBV10-3, the J call TRBJ1-1; D possibly corresponds to TRBD1 (6 bases). The V and J ends lost 2 bases and 5 bases respectively, with 6 bases between them. Germline loops: CDR1 ENHRY, CDR2 SYGVKD. The CDR3 is 12 amino acids. CDR3 in DNA: TGTGCCATCAGTGAGCAGGGGACTGAAGCTTTCTTT. It is translated as CAISEQGTEAFF.

This clonotype was detected only once. The conserved phenylalanine or tryptophan is not found at the CDR3 terminus, so this likely reflects a read error. The genes are TRBV4-1 and TRBJ2-1; D may be TRBD1 or TRBD2 (5 bases each). The CDR3 covers 14 residues. V was pared by 2 bases and J by 6 bases, with 11 bases between. CDR1 and CDR2 (germline): MGHRA, YSYEKL. The CDR3 nucleotides read TGCGCCAGCAGCCAATATCCGGGACGCAATGAGCAGTTCCTC. It is translated as CASSQYPGRNEQFL.

This clonotype occurred many times. This chain uses TRBV5-1 with TRBJ2-7, with 8 bases fitting TRBD2. Germline V lookup: CDR1 SGHRS, CDR2 YFSETQ. This CDR3 contains 12 residues. After removal of 4 bases from V and 6 bases from J, the junction contained 3 bases not matched to a gene. CDR3 loop: CASSPGGSEQYF. CDR3 nucleotides: TGCGCCAGCAGCCCGGGGGGGTCCGAGCAGTACTTC.

To note about this clonotype: Possible read error: a much larger clone is one base away. The J gene is TRBJ1-1, the V gene TRBV10-3; TRBD1 is a possible D gene (6 bases). Germline V gene lookup returns CDR1 ENHRY and CDR2 SYGVKD. The CDR3 consists of 14 residues. The CDR3 bases are TGTACCATCAGTCCGAGGACAGCGAACACTGAAGCTTTCTTT. Residues: CTISPRTANTEAFF.

There are many counts of this clonotype. The chain recombines TRBV27 with TRBJ2-7; tentatively, D is TRBD1 (6 bases). V gave up 7 bases and J gave up 6 bases, with 19 bases separating them. The CDR3 is 14 amino acids. From germline, CDR1 is MNHEY and CDR2 SMNVEV (reference sequence). As DNA, the CDR3 is TGTGCCAGCATGCCGGGACACCCCTTCTCCGAGCAGTACTTC. Encoded protein: CASMPGHPFSEQYF.

The chain joins TRBV20-1 to TRBJ2-2, with 7 bases fitting TRBD2. The CDR3 has 15 amino acids. V shed 5 bases and J 2 bases; nucleotides not matched to a gene: 8. From germline, CDR1 is DFQATT and CDR2 SNEGSKA (reference sequence). The CDR3 DNA sequence: TGCAGTGCTCCCCGGGGACTACCTAACACCGGGGAGCTGTTTTTT. Protein sequence: CSAPRGLPNTGELFF.

The count of this clonotype is one. This may stem from a read error, because a much larger clone lies one nucleotide away. This chain links TRBV7-9 with TRBJ2-7, with TRBD1 matching over 11 bases. Germline CDR1 is SEHNR and CDR2 is FQNEAQ (reference sequence). The CDR3 is 15 residues long. This CDR3 is CAGSPGQGARYEQYF. The CDR3 DNA follows: TGTGCCGGCAGCCCTGGACAGGGGGCGCGATACGAGCAGTACTTC.

This clonotype was observed many times. V usage is TRBV20-1 and J usage is TRBJ2-1; TRBD1 is a possible D gene (5 bases). Germline assignment: CDR1 DFQATT and CDR2 SNEGSKA (reference sequence). V lost 4 bases and J lost 1, with 23 bases in between. CDR3 length equals 18 residues. The CDR3 sequence is CSATGQDPRLQSYNEQFF. DNA for the CDR3: TGCAGTGCTACTGGACAAGATCCGCGCCTACAGTCCTACAATGAGCAGTTCTTC.

The chain carries TRBV6-2 or TRBV6-3 and TRBJ2-3; D perhaps matches TRBD1 (5 bases). The J call is uncertain, as TRBJ1-5 better fits the DNA end. Per the germline V gene, CDR1 is MNHEY and CDR2 is SVGEGT. This CDR3 comprises 14 residues. DNA of the CDR3: TGTGCCAGCAGTTACGGGACTGACACAGATACGCAGCATTTT. The encoded protein is CASSYGTDTDTQHF.

Regarding this clonotype: The final CDR3 position lacks the conserved phenylalanine or tryptophan, pointing to a likely read error. The chain's CDR3 is CASRPMGQPYGYTL. The CDR3 DNA reads TGTGCCAGCAGGCCAATGGGACAGCCCTATGGCTACACCCTC. V is TRBV28 and J is TRBJ1-2; 7 bases agree with TRBD1. This CDR3 is 14 amino acids long. The V and J ends lost 6 bases and 4 bases, in that order; junction bases with no gene match: 8. Germline V gene lookup returns CDR1 MDHEN and CDR2 SYDVKM.

As concerns this clonotype: One end of the junction does not line up with germline, which may come from a read error. The rearrangement uses TRBV5-1 and TRBJ2-1; 16 bases agree with TRBD2. Germline values: CDR1 SGHRS, CDR2 YFSETQ. The CDR3 extends over 15 amino acids. CDR3 sequence (DNA): TGCGCCAGCAGCACCGGGACTAGCGGGAGGGCCGTCGAGTTTTTC. Translation gives CASSTGTSGRAVEFF.

This clonotype was found a few times. This chain joins TRBV14 and TRBJ2-5, with D unresolved. Per germline, CDR1 SGHDN and CDR2 FVKESK. Trimming took off 0 bases at V and 1 base at J, with 9 bases between the two ends. This CDR3 comprises 15 residues. The CDR3: CASSQDRMIQETQYF. In nucleotides, the CDR3 is TGTGCCAGCAGCCAAGACCGGATGATCCAAGAGACCCAGTACTTC. Looking up the rest from reference TRBV14 and TRBJ2-5 gives the full variable domain: EAGVTQFPSHSVIEKGQTVTLRCDPISGHDNLYWYRRVMGKEIKFLLHFVKESKQDESGMPNNRFLAERTGGTYSTLKVQPAELEDSGVYFCASSQDRMIQETQYFGPGTRLLVL.

This clonotype occurred a few times. This chain joins TRBV9 and TRBJ2-7; D is possibly TRBD1 or TRBD2 (6 bases each). Germline V CDR1 and CDR2: SGDLS, YYNGEE. The CDR3 is 15 residues long. Trimming took off 3 bases at V and 1 base at J, with 14 bases between the two ends. This chain's CDR3 is CASSEGGGSSYEQYF. The CDR3 bases are TGTGCCAGCAGCGAGGGGGGAGGTAGTTCCTACGAGCAGTACTTC.

As concerns this clonotype: A much larger clone differs from this one at a single base, so this may be a read error. The DNA is left out, because the CDR3 cannot be placed on it with certainty; the CDR3 is given as TCRdb lists it. V usage is TRBV24-1 and J usage is TRBJ2-2; the tabulated D call, TRBD1, remains unverified against the DNA. Germline-derived CDR1 and CDR2 are KGHDR and SFDVKD. Termini included, the CDR3 measures 14 amino acids. CDR3 in amino acids: CTTSVPSGTGELFF.